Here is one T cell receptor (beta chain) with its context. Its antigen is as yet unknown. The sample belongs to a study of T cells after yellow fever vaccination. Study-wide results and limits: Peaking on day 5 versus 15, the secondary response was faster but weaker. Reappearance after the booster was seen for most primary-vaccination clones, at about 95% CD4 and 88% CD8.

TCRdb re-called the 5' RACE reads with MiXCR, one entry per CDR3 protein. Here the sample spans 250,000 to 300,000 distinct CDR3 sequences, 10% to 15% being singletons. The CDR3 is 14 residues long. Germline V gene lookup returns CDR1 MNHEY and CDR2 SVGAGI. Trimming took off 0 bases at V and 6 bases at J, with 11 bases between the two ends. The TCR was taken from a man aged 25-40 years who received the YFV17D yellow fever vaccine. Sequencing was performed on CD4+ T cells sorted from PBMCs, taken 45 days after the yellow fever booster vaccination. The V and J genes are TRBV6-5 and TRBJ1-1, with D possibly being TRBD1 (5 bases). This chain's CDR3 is CASSYSAGRAEAFF. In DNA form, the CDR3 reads TGTGCCAGCAGTTACTCAGCGGGCAGGGCTGAAGCTTTCTTT.